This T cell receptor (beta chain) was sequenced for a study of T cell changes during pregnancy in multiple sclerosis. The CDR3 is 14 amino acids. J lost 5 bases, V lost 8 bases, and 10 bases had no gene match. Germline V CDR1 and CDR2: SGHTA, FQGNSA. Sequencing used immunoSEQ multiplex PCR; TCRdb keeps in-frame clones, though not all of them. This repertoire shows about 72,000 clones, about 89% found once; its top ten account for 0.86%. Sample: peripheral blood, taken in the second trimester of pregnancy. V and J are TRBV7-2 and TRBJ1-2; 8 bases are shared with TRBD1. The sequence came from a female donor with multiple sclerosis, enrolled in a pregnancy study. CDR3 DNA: TGTGCCAGCCCCGGACAGGGCTTGTCGTATGGCTACACCTTC. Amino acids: CASPGQGLSYGYTF.